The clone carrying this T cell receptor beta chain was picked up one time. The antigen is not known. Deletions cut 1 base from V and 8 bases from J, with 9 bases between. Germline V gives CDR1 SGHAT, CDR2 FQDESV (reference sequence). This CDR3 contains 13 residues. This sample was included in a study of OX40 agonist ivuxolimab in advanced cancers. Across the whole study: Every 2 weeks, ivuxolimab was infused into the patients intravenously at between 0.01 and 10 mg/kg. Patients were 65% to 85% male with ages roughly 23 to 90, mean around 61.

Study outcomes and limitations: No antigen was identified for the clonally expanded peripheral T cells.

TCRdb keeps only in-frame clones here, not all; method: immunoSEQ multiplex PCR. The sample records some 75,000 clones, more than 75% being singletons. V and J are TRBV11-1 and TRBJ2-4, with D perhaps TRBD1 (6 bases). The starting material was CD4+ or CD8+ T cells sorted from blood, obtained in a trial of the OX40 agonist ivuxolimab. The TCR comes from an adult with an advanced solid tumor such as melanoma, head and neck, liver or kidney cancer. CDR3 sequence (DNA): TGTGCCAGCAGCTTAGTGGGGGCCGACATTCAGTACTTC. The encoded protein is CASSLVGADIQYF.